The clone carrying this T cell receptor beta chain was detected many times. What it recognizes is unknown. A single record per CDR3 protein comes from TCRdb applying MiXCR to the 5' RACE reads. In the table there are more than 150,000 distinct CDR3 sequences, 15% to 20% of which are singletons. The V gene's germline CDR1 is MNHEY and CDR2 SVGEGT. This CDR3 has 14 amino acids. J lost 3 bases, V lost 6 bases, and 7 bases had no gene match. This specimen belongs to a study of CD8 T cells in ankylosing spondylitis. Findings and limits, study-wide: Made up of fewer than 10 highly homologous variants, a TCR beta motif appeared characteristic of ankylosing spondylitis blood.

This TCR came from a male donor aged 5 to 29 with ankylosing spondylitis or in good health (not recorded which). The genes are TRBV6-2 or TRBV6-3 and TRBJ2-7; 8 bases agree with TRBD1. The sequencing sample was made of blood, either unsorted or a sorted T cell fraction (not recorded which). CDR3 protein: CASSGQGGLYEQYV. Here the CDR3 DNA reads TGTGCCAGCAGCGGACAGGGTGGACTCTACGAGCAGTACGTC.